These 14 T cell receptor beta chains were sequenced from one sample in a study of blood T cells in healthy people across ages. Together with a sample-barcoded 5' primer, a J-beta primer mix was included in a second PCR lasting about 7 to 11 cycles. TCRdb itself ran the 5' RACE reads through MiXCR, one entry per CDR3 protein. Found here are 800,000 or so distinct CDR3 sequences, 46% of them singletons; the top ten hold roughly 20%. The specimen sequenced was blood. The receptor set was obtained from a man older than 75 in good health.

There are a few counts of this clonotype. The chain employs TRBV28 and TRBJ2-4; tentative D call: TRBD1 (5 bases). CDR1 MDHEN and CDR2 SYDVKM come from the germline V gene. This CDR3 has 12 amino acids. Trimming stripped 3 bases from V and 9 bases from J, with 9 bases between. CDR3 DNA: TGTGCCAGCAGTTTGGGGCCCGGCATTCAGTACTTC. Translated: CASSLGPGIQYF.

The chain joins TRBV20-1 to TRBJ2-1; D gene unclear. Germline-derived CDR1 and CDR2 are DFQATT and SNEGSKA (reference sequence). Deletions cut 4 bases from V and 2 bases from J, with 12 bases between. The CDR3 sequence is 14 residues long. The CDR3 spells CSATWAPTYNEQFF. The CDR3 DNA reads as TGCAGTGCTACCTGGGCCCCCACCTACAATGAGCAGTTCTTC.

Details on this clonotype: The junction and the germline gene differ at one end; a read error may be behind it. The chain links TRBV2 to TRBJ2-1, with 10 bases aligning to TRBD2. Germline V gene sequence: CDR1 SNHLY, CDR2 FYNNEI. The CDR3 covers 14 residues. DNA of the CDR3: TGTGTCAGCAGCCTTGGACTAGCGGAAAATGAGCAGTTCTTC. Translating gives CVSSLGLAENEQFF.

Notes on this clonotype: It may be a read error: a sequence one base away is much more abundant. The chain joins TRBV29-1 to TRBJ2-1; possibly TRBD2 for D (5 bases). V lost 7 bases to trimming and J lost 7 bases, with 17 bases between them. In germline, CDR1 is SQVTM, CDR2 ANQGSEA. This CDR3 has 13 amino acids. CDR3 sequence: CSARRAGGNEQFF. In DNA, the CDR3 is TGCAGCGCCCGAAGAGCAGGCGGGAATGAGCAGTTCTTC.

This clonotype came up a few times. V is TRBV28 and J is TRBJ2-7, with a possible D match to TRBD1 (6 bases). This CDR3 region has 12 residues. Germline V gives CDR1 MDHEN, CDR2 SYDVKM. Trimming cost V 7 bases and J 2 bases, with 9 bases left between them. CDR3 amino acids: CASIRGTYEQYF. The CDR3 region has the DNA TGTGCCAGCATCAGGGGTACCTACGAGCAGTACTTC.

This clonotype was observed a handful of times. The gene calls are TRBV27 and TRBJ2-7; a weak D match, TRBD2 (7 bases). The CDR3 runs to 16 residues. Germline V gene sequence: CDR1 MNHEY, CDR2 SMNVEV (reference sequence). V was trimmed by 2 bases and J by 4 bases, leaving 18 bases between them. CDR3 coding DNA: TGTGCCAGCAGTTTAGGGGGGCTAGCGGCACCTTACGAGCAGTACTTC. This sequence encodes CASSLGGLAAPYEQYF.

The rearrangement joins TRBV24-1 to TRBJ2-3; D unresolved. Between the trimmed V and J ends, which lost 4 bases and 1 base, there was a span of 14 bases. CDR3 length: 16 amino acids. In germline, CDR1 is KGHDR, CDR2 SFDVKD. As DNA, the CDR3 is TGTGCCACCAGTGAGTCAACTACCCCGGGCACAGATACGCAGTATTTT. Protein product: CATSESTTPGTDTQYF.

The chain employs TRBV3-1 and TRBJ1-1, with D possibly being TRBD1 (5 bases). Trimming removed 8 bases from V and 5 bases from J, with 15 bases in between. CDR3 length: 13 amino acids. Germline V CDR1 and CDR2: LGHDT, YNNKEL (reference sequence). CDR3 coding DNA: TGTGCCAGCGGCAACCCTGGGGGAACTGAAGCTTTCTTT. Translation gives CASGNPGGTEAFF.

The chain has TRBV28 and TRBJ2-3; the match to TRBD2 covers 7 bases. The junction had 8 bases not matched to a gene; V was cut back by 5 bases and J by 6 bases. The CDR3 runs to 14 residues. Germline CDR1 and CDR2: MDHEN and SYDVKM. The DNA of the CDR3 is TGTGCCAGCAGTCCTGTGGAGGGAGGGGATACGCAGTATTTT. Its translation is CASSPVEGGDTQYF.

In regard to this clonotype: A much bigger clone sits one base away, suggesting this may be a read error. The chain combines TRBV16 with TRBJ2-7, with 11 bases that match TRBD2. Germline V gives CDR1 KGHSY, CDR2 FQNENV. The V and J ends lost 2 bases and 7 bases, in that order; junction bases with no gene match: 7. This CDR3 has 15 amino acids. The CDR3 loop is CASSQGTSGYNEQYF. In DNA form, the CDR3 reads TGTGCCAGCAGCCAAGGGACTAGCGGATACAATGAGCAGTACTTC.

On this clonotype: At one of its ends the junction is not consistent with the germline gene, which may arise from a read error. The chain couples TRBV12-3 or TRBV12-4 to TRBJ1-1; 7 bases match TRBD1. This CDR3 is built from 14 residues. The CDR3 bases are TGTGCCAGCACCAAGGGACAGTCGAACACTGACGCTTTCTTT. Its protein is CASTKGQSNTDAFF.

In this sample, this clonotype turned up a few times. V and J are TRBV6-2 or TRBV6-3 and TRBJ2-5; the match to TRBD1 covers 7 bases. Germline trimming cut 5 bases from V and 5 bases from J; bases unmatched to any gene: 8. Germline CDR1 MNHEY, CDR2 SVGEGT. The CDR3 extends over 14 amino acids. The CDR3 region has the DNA TGTGCCAGCAGTACTAGGACAGGCCTTGAGACCCAGTACTTC. Its translation is CASSTRTGLETQYF.

The chain uses TRBV10-3 and TRBJ2-3; 9 nucleotides agree with TRBD2. Germline V gene lookup returns CDR1 ENHRY and CDR2 SYGVKD. The CDR3 sequence is 15 residues long. J gave up 2 bases and V 3 bases, and 3 bases lay outside the gene matches. The CDR3 loop reads CAISEGGRATDTQYF. The CDR3 DNA reads TGTGCCATCAGTGAAGGCGGGAGGGCCACAGATACGCAGTATTTT.

The V gene is TRBV9, the J gene TRBJ1-1; D ambiguous. Trimming shortened V by 0 bases and J by 5 bases, and 11 bases separated the two germline ends. Per germline, CDR1 SGDLS and CDR2 YYNGEE. The CDR3 is 14 residues long. This chain's CDR3 is CASSVATLETEAFF. CDR3 bases: TGTGCCAGCAGCGTAGCTACTTTAGAGACTGAAGCTTTCTTT.